These 25 T cell receptor beta chains share one sample of origin, sequenced in a study of shared clonotypes between healthy human individuals (dated by TCRdb to 2018 to 2020). The protocol used for the library was the immunoSEQ multiplex PCR assay. Drawn from immuneACCESS, this table holds only the in-frame rearrangements with V and J called that TCRdb kept. Clones are partly lost; checked studies trace under half to an unresolved V gene and leave the rest unexplained. Within this sample are some 490,000 clones, with more than 75% of them counted one time only. The ten largest clones represent around 13% of the sample. The sequenced material came from PBMCs. Every receptor here comes from a woman aged 40-49 years in good health. Some clones in this sample may be carry-over from other donors' samples.

The chain joins TRBV19 to TRBJ2-4; TRBD1 aligns across 8 bases. CDR3 length: 14 amino acids. Germline assignment: CDR1 LNHDA and CDR2 SQIVND (reference sequence). V lost 6 bases to trimming and J lost 5 bases; unmatched junction nucleotides: 6. The CDR3 region is CASRDRGIQNIQYF. CDR3 coding DNA: TGTGCCAGTAGAGACAGGGGCATACAAAACATTCAGTACTTC.

The rearrangement joins TRBV5-1 to TRBJ2-2; possible D gene TRBD1, 5 bases. CDR3 length: 15 amino acids. Trimming stripped 0 bases from V and 5 bases from J, with 11 bases between. Germline V gene lookup returns CDR1 SGHRS and CDR2 YFSETQ. CDR3 bases: TGCGCCAGCAGCTTGGAGCAGGGATTTACCGGGGAGCTGTTTTTT. Residues: CASSLEQGFTGELFF.

The J gene is TRBJ2-7, the V gene TRBV10-1; 7 positions agree with TRBD2. The germline V gene encodes CDR1 WNHNN and CDR2 SYGVQD (reference sequence). The CDR3 runs to 15 residues. With V trimmed by 0 bases and J by 6 bases, 8 bases remained unmatched. The CDR3 loop is CASSESREGRGEQYF. CDR3 coding DNA: TGCGCCAGCAGTGAGTCTAGGGAGGGCCGGGGCGAGCAGTACTTC.

V and J are TRBV7-3 and TRBJ2-1; 9 positions agree with TRBD2. V dropped 3 bases and J dropped 8; count of bases not matched to a gene: 2. CDR3 size: 13 residues. CDR1 is SGHTA and CDR2 is FQGTGA in the germline V gene. Written as DNA, the CDR3 is TGTGCCAGCAGCTTCGGACTAGCGCATGAGCAGTTCTTC. It yields the protein CASSFGLAHEQFF.

The chain employs TRBV7-7 and TRBJ2-2, with TRBD1 identical over 7 bases. V lost 1 base and J lost 5; bases outside the gene matches: 7. The CDR3 is 16 residues long. Germline V gene sequence: CDR1 SSHAT, CDR2 FNYEAQ (reference sequence). Here the CDR3 DNA reads TGTGCCAGCAGCTTAGTCAAAGGGGGCGGTACCGGGGAGCTGTTTTTT. The encoded protein is CASSLVKGGGTGELFF.

The V and J genes are TRBV5-4 and TRBJ1-2; 9 bases map to TRBD1. Germline loops: CDR1 SGHNT, CDR2 YYREEE (reference sequence). The J segment lost 3 bases and the V segment lost 4 bases, leaving 10 bases of the junction unmatched. This CDR3 is built from 16 residues. CDR3 bases: TGTGCCAGCAGCAGCGGTGGACAGGGGATCTACTATGGCTACACCTTC. This codes for CASSSGGQGIYYGYTF.

A note on this clone: A much larger clone differs from this one at a single base, so this may be a read error. The rearrangement links TRBV18 to TRBJ2-2, with a tentative D call TRBD1 (6 bases). Germline values: CDR1 KGHSH, CDR2 LQKENI. CDR3 length: 14 residues. The V gene lost 3 bases and the J gene lost 1 base, with 6 bases spanning the gap. CDR3 nucleotides: TGTGCCAGCTCACCGACAGGGAACACCGGGGAGCTGTTTTTT. Translating it yields CASSPTGNTGELFF.

The J gene is TRBJ2-5, the V gene TRBV7-8; D might be TRBD1 (5 bases). Trimming removed 2 bases at V and 0 bases at J, with 10 bases between. Germline V gene lookup returns CDR1 SGHVS and CDR2 FQNEAQ. The CDR3 has 15 amino acids. The CDR3 region is CASSLNRHYQETQYF. The CDR3 bases are TGTGCCAGCAGCTTAAACAGGCACTACCAAGAGACCCAGTACTTC.

This clone was picked up many times. The chain combines TRBV30 with TRBJ2-1; TRBD2 might be the D (5 bases). In germline, CDR1 is GTSNPN, CDR2 SVGIG (reference sequence). V was cut by 0 bases and J by 9 bases, with 18 bases left in between. This CDR3 spans 15 amino acids. This CDR3 is CAWSVRVDGVGEQFF. The CDR3 DNA is TGTGCCTGGAGTGTAAGGGTAGACGGGGTCGGTGAGCAGTTCTTC.

Only a few counts were recorded for this clone. This rearrangement joins TRBV28 to TRBJ1-1; D might be TRBD1 (6 bases). V lost 11 bases and J lost 0, with 16 bases in between. Germline V gives CDR1 MDHEN, CDR2 SYDVKM. The CDR3 spans 14 residues. In DNA, the CDR3 is TGTGCCCACTCTTATCGGACAGTGAACACTGAAGCTTTCTTT. Its translation: CAHSYRTVNTEAFF. Full variable domain (missing parts from reference TRBV28 and TRBJ1-1): DVKVTQSSRYLVKRTGEKVFLECVQDMDHENMFWYRQDPGLGLRLIYFSYDVKMKEKGDIPEGYSVSREKKERFSLILESASTNQTSMYLCAHSYRTVNTEAFFGQGTRLTVV.

This clone came up many times. V gene TRBV5-8 combines with J gene TRBJ1-1; no definite D call. Germline lookup yields CDR1 SGHTS and CDR2 YDEGEE. Trimming removed 5 bases at V and 1 base at J, with 9 bases between. The CDR3 extends over 13 amino acids. The DNA of the CDR3 is TGTGCCAGCAGTTCCACATCGAACACTGAAGCTTTCTTT. Protein sequence: CASSSTSNTEAFF. Combining the CDR3 with reference TRBV5-8 and TRBJ1-1 gives the whole variable domain EAGVTQSPTHLIKTRGQQATLRCSPISGHTSVYWYQQALGLGLQFLLWYDEGEERNRGNFPPRFSGRQFPNYSSELNVNALELEDSALYLCASSSTSNTEAFFGQGTRLTVV.

The chain carries TRBV4-1 and TRBJ1-4, with a possible D match to TRBD1 (5 bases). V lost 1 base and J 4 bases, leaving 16 bases between the germline ends. The CDR3 runs 17 residues. From germline, CDR1 is MGHRA and CDR2 YSYEKL. Here the CDR3 DNA reads TGCGCCAGCAGCCAAGGGGGGTCAGTCCCTTTTAATGAAAAACTGTTTTTT. It encodes CASSQGGSVPFNEKLFF.

This rearrangement joins TRBV7-3 to TRBJ2-2, with D hard to call. The CDR3 has 12 residues. Per the germline V gene, CDR1 is SGHTA and CDR2 is FQGTGA. The ends were cut back, 3 bases at V and 7 bases at J, with 6 bases in the middle. The CDR3 DNA follows: TGTGCCAGCAGCTTCCCGGGCGGGGAGCTGTTTTTT. Translated: CASSFPGGELFF.

This clone occurred once. The J gene is TRBJ2-2, the V gene TRBV7-9; no clear D gene. V was clipped by 2 bases and J by 0 bases, with 13 bases between them. Germline V lookup: CDR1 SEHNR, CDR2 FQNEAQ (reference sequence). The CDR3 sequence is 17 residues long. CDR3 protein: CASSLQPPLTNTGELFF. The DNA of the CDR3 is TGTGCCAGCAGCTTACAACCTCCCCTCACGAACACCGGGGAGCTGTTTTTT.

This clone appeared once. The chain uses TRBV21-1 and TRBJ1-5; TRBD1 was called by the table and not checked on the DNA. TRBV21-1 is marked as a pseudogene. The CDR3 is 16 amino acids. The CDR3 sequence is CASSKVTGAFNQPQHF. DNA for the CDR3: TGTGCCAGCAGCAAGGTCACAGGGGCTTTTAATCAGCCCCAGCATTTT.

The gene calls are TRBV10-3 and TRBJ1-6; no firm D call. V dropped 2 bases and J dropped 4 bases, with 6 bases sitting between them. The CDR3 loop spans 14 amino acids. Germline V gene sequence: CDR1 ENHRY, CDR2 SYGVKD. The CDR3 nucleotides are TGTGCCATCAGTGAGGGCCAATATAATTCACCCCTCCACTTT. This gives the protein CAISEGQYNSPLHF.

V is TRBV4-2 and J is TRBJ2-7, with a weak D call TRBD1 (5 bases). There are 14 residues in the CDR3. From germline, CDR1 is LGHNA and CDR2 YNFKEQ. V lost 4 bases, J lost 5 bases, and 15 bases lay in between. As DNA, the CDR3 is TGTGCCAGCAGCCCATCCGACAGTAGGAACGAGCAGTACTTC. Protein product: CASSPSDSRNEQYF.

This chain links TRBV18 with TRBJ1-6; weak D call: TRBD1 (5 bases). The V gene's germline CDR1 is KGHSH and CDR2 LQKENI. CDR3 size: 13 residues. The V end lost 6 bases, the J end lost 9 bases, and 12 bases lay between the germline ends. The CDR3 nucleotides read TGTGCCAGCTCCCAAGGGACTTCTTCACCCCTCCACTTT. Protein sequence: CASSQGTSSPLHF.

The J gene is TRBJ2-7, the V gene TRBV5-4, with TRBD2 matching 8 bases. Germline-derived CDR1 and CDR2 are SGHNT and YYREEE (reference sequence). V was clipped by 4 bases and J by 3 bases; unmatched bases: 12. The CDR3 spans 16 residues. This CDR3 is CASSPPRIAGHYEQYF. The CDR3, as DNA: TGTGCCAGCAGCCCCCCCCGGATAGCGGGACACTACGAGCAGTACTTC.

The chain carries TRBV14 and TRBJ2-5, with 9 bases fitting TRBD1. CDR3 length equals 15 residues. The V and J ends lost 1 base and 5 bases, in that order; junction bases with no gene match: 5. Germline V gives CDR1 SGHDN, CDR2 FVKESK. The chain's CDR3 is CASSQAHTGGETQYF. CDR3 DNA sequence: TGTGCCAGCAGCCAAGCTCATACAGGGGGCGAGACCCAGTACTTC.

This clone appeared many times. The rearrangement uses TRBV15 and TRBJ2-3, with TRBD2 identical over 9 bases. From germline, CDR1 is LNHNV and CDR2 YYDKDF (reference sequence). V lost 0 bases, J lost 4 bases, and 14 bases stayed unmatched. The CDR3 loop spans 19 amino acids. The CDR3 loop reads CATSRDGGGGRASADTQYF. CDR3 DNA: TGTGCCACCAGCAGAGATGGCGGGGGCGGGAGGGCCTCTGCAGATACGCAGTATTTT.

The J gene is TRBJ1-1, the V gene TRBV9, with D perhaps matching TRBD1 (6 bases). Between the trimmed V and J ends, which lost 0 bases and 4 bases, there was a span of 10 bases. Germline V CDR1 and CDR2: SGDLS, YYNGEE. This CDR3 region has 14 residues. CDR3 nucleotide sequence: TGTGCCAGCAGCGTAGGGCAGGGGACCACTGAAGCTTTCTTT. As protein: CASSVGQGTTEAFF. Full variable domain (rest looked up from reference TRBV9 and TRBJ1-1): DSGVTQTPKHLITATGQRVTLRCSPRSGDLSVYWYQQSLDQGLQFLIQYYNGEERAKGNILERFSAQQFPDLHSELNLSSLELGDSALYFCASSVGQGTTEAFFGQGTRLTVV.

The CDR3 loop is CAFLGRYEQYF. The CDR3 nucleotides are TGTGCCTTCCTCGGGCGGTACGAGCAGTACTTC. The chain couples TRBV28 to TRBJ2-7, with unresolved D. V lost 11 bases to trimming and J lost 4 bases, with 12 bases between them. Germline CDR1 reads MDHEN; CDR2 reads SYDVKM. The CDR3 length is 11 residues. The full variable domain, rest sourced from reference TRBV28 and TRBJ2-7, is DVKVTQSSRYLVKRTGEKVFLECVQDMDHENMFWYRQDPGLGLRLIYFSYDVKMKEKGDIPEGYSVSREKKERFSLILESASTNQTSMYLCAFLGRYEQYFGPGTRLTVT.

The chain is built from TRBV5-5 and TRBJ1-5, with a weak D call TRBD1 (5 bases). Trimming pared 5 bases from V and 6 bases from J, leaving 15 bases between. The germline V gene has CDR1 SGHKS and CDR2 YYEKEE (reference sequence). This CDR3 contains 14 residues. CDR3 amino acids: CASSNVQGFQPQHF. CDR3 bases: TGTGCCAGCAGTAATGTCCAGGGTTTTCAGCCCCAGCATTTT.

This clone was observed once. This chain uses TRBV2 with TRBJ2-4; TRBD1 aligns across 8 bases. J gave up 9 bases and V 3 bases, and 4 bases lay outside the gene matches. CDR1 is SNHLY, CDR2 FYNNEI, per germline. CDR3 length: 13 residues. The CDR3 here is CASSDAGGFIQYF. CDR3 nucleotides: TGTGCCAGCAGTGACGCAGGGGGCTTCATTCAGTACTTC.